The source of this T cell receptor beta chain is a study of cytomegalovirus exposure and HLA in healthy donors. General study points: There were reportedly fewer N-insertions in an Asian-associated ancestry cluster than the roughly 670-donor mean, in a later analysis. A list of about 180 TCR beta chains associated with cytomegalovirus was given.

PCR amplification relied on 60 Vbeta primers (plus 13 Jbeta primers). Profiled with immunoSEQ multiplex PCR; TCRdb holds only in-frame clones, not every one. The sample shows fewer than 200,000 clones, 82% of them seen only once. As to this clone: What it binds is not known.

This CDR3 spans 13 amino acids. CDR1 SGHVS and CDR2 FQNEAQ come from the germline V gene. Trimming stripped 4 bases from V and 5 bases from J, with 9 bases between. This TCR came from a girl under 10 years old in good health and CMV-seropositive. Sequencing was carried out using PBMCs. V and J are TRBV7-8 and TRBJ2-1; D is unclear. CDR3 in DNA: TGTGCCAGCAGCTATAACTTAGACAATGAGCAGTTCTTC. Its protein product is CASSYNLDNEQFF.